This entry lists 20 T cell receptor beta chains sequenced from one sample in a study of vaccination effects on CD4 cells after COVID-19. These receptors' targets are unknown. TCRdb keeps only in-frame clones here, not all; method: immunoSEQ multiplex PCR. Among about 48,000 clones listed, 65% to 80% were seen once. With the ViraFEST assay, the study expanded antigen-specific CD4+ T cells using viral peptide pools, then sequenced them. A 10-day culture period preceded the isolation of CD4+ T cells. Two-dose vaccination with either BNT162b2 or mRNA-1273 was given to the participants. The sample was CD4+ T cells from PBMCs cultured with HCoV-OC43 spike peptides, taken after COVID-19 vaccination. As to subset: HCoV-OC43 spike overlapping peptide pool stimulation. The receptor set was obtained from a human donor who received a COVID-19 vaccine.

This clone was counted only a few times. This chain joins TRBV6-6 and TRBJ2-3; possible D gene TRBD2, 6 bases. The CDR3 extends over 15 amino acids. The V end lost 4 bases, the J end lost 5 bases, and 16 bases lay between the germline ends. Germline CDR1 is MNHNY and CDR2 is SVGAGI (reference sequence). CDR3 sequence reads: CASSFRGAVLDTQYF. The CDR3 bases are TGTGCCAGCAGTTTCCGCGGGGCCGTTTTAGATACGCAGTATTTT.

The chain recombines TRBV10-1 with TRBJ2-7, with a possible D match to TRBD2 (7 bases). With 8 bases removed from V and 7 bases from J, the gap between germline ends came to 18 bases. This CDR3 has 13 residues. Germline V gene data show CDR1 as WNHNN and CDR2 as SYGVQD (reference sequence). The chain's CDR3 is CASGRGTGGEQYF. As DNA, the CDR3 is TGCGCCAGCGGGAGGGGGACTGGGGGTGAGCAGTACTTC.

The chain recombines TRBV2 with TRBJ2-1, with TRBD2 matching 15 bases. Germline V gives CDR1 SNHLY, CDR2 FYNNEI. V lost 6 bases and J lost 10; bases outside the gene matches: 7. The CDR3 runs 15 residues. CDR3: CASRGLAGGKGEQFF. Written as DNA, the CDR3 is TGTGCCAGCAGAGGACTAGCGGGAGGGAAGGGCGAGCAGTTCTTC. Full variable domain (remainder filled in from reference TRBV2 and TRBJ2-1): EPEVTQTPSHQVTQMGQEVILRCVPISNHLYFYWYRQILGQKVEFLVSFYNNEISEKSEIFDDQFSVERPDGSNFTLKIRSTKLEDSAMYFCASRGLAGGKGEQFFGPGTRLTVL.

The rearrangement uses TRBV15 and TRBJ1-5, with 7 bases lining up with TRBD1. V lost 2 bases and J lost 0; bases outside the gene matches: 4. Germline CDR1 and CDR2: LNHNV and YYDKDF (reference sequence). The CDR3 consists of 16 residues. CDR3 coding DNA: TGTGCCACCAGCAGACGACAGGGTACTAGCAATCAGCCCCAGCATTTT. Amino acids: CATSRRQGTSNQPQHF.

The chain carries TRBV15 and TRBJ2-7; D is tentatively TRBD1 or TRBD2 (5 bases each). The ends were cut back, 0 bases at V and 0 bases at J, with 9 bases in the middle. The CDR3 loop spans 15 amino acids. Germline V gene lookup returns CDR1 LNHNV and CDR2 YYDKDF (reference sequence). In nucleotides, the CDR3 is TGTGCCACCAGCAGAGATTTGGGGACCTCCTACGAGCAGTACTTC. As protein: CATSRDLGTSYEQYF.

This clone was seen only a few times. This rearrangement joins TRBV3-1 (or the pseudogene TRBV3-2) to TRBJ2-2, with 7 bases lining up with TRBD1. CDR3 length: 13 amino acids. CDR1 is LGHDT and CDR2 is YNNKEL in the germline V gene (reference sequence). V shed 7 bases, J shed 6 bases, and the junction held 5 bases outside the gene matches. Here the CDR3 reads CASTLGGPGELFF. In nucleotides, the CDR3 is TGTGCCAGCACTCTAGGGGGCCCCGGGGAGCTGTTTTTT.

The chain combines TRBV14 with TRBJ2-7; D unresolved. The germline V gene encodes CDR1 SGHDN and CDR2 FVKESK. There are 13 residues in the CDR3. Trimming took 2 bases from V and 3 from J, leaving 8 bases between them. The CDR3 loop reads CASSQPASYEQYF. The CDR3 DNA is TGTGCCAGCAGCCAACCAGCCAGCTACGAGCAGTACTTC. Variable domain in full (rest from reference TRBV14 and TRBJ2-7): EAGVTQFPSHSVIEKGQTVTLRCDPISGHDNLYWYRRVMGKEIKFLLHFVKESKQDESGMPNNRFLAERTGGTYSTLKVQPAELEDSGVYFCASSQPASYEQYFGPGTRLTVT.

The rearrangement links TRBV27 to TRBJ2-7, with D perhaps TRBD1 (6 bases). The CDR3 totals 15 residues. Trimming stripped 5 bases from V and 2 bases from J, with 16 bases between. The V gene's germline CDR1 is MNHEY and CDR2 SMNVEV (reference sequence). DNA of the CDR3: TGTGCCAGCAGTCGCGCGACAGGCCTTCCCTACGAGCAGTACTTC. Translating it yields CASSRATGLPYEQYF.

With regard to this clone: A junction end diverges from the germline sequence, so it may reflect a read error. The chain carries TRBV5-1 and TRBJ2-1; D is possibly TRBD2 (5 bases). This CDR3 spans 14 amino acids. In germline, CDR1 is SGHRS, CDR2 YFSETQ. CDR3 in amino acids: CASTSEDLAGPRIF. The CDR3 DNA reads TGCGCCAGCACTTCCGAGGACTTGGCGGGCCCGAGGATCTTC. Full variable domain (rest looked up from reference TRBV5-1 and TRBJ2-1): KAGVTQTPRYLIKTRGQQVTLSCSPISGHRSVSWYQQTPGQGLQFLFEYFSETQRNKGNFPGRFSGRQFSNSRSEMNVSTLELGDSALYLCASTSEDLAGPRIFGPGTRLTVL.

The chain joins TRBV7-9 to TRBJ1-1; D remains ambiguous. This CDR3 is 13 amino acids long. Germline lookup yields CDR1 SEHNR and CDR2 FQNEAQ (reference sequence). Trimming took off 6 bases at V and 8 bases at J, with 16 bases between the two ends. In DNA form, the CDR3 reads TGTGCCAGCAGTAACCCGGGCGCCAGGGAAGCTTTCTTT. Translating gives CASSNPGAREAFF.

This clone was seen only a few times. Within the sample, other DNA sequences also encode this same CDR3. The chain couples TRBV9 to TRBJ1-5, with D perhaps matching TRBD1 (6 bases). CDR3 size: 15 residues. CDR1 and CDR2 (germline): SGDLS, YYNGEE. Trimming left V 0 bases short and J 2 bases short, with 9 bases between. CDR3 nucleotide sequence: TGTGCCAGCAGCGTAGGGACAGTGGGCAATCAGCCCCAGCATTTT. It translates to CASSVGTVGNQPQHF.

This chain joins TRBV11-2 and TRBJ2-3, with TRBD2 as a possible D gene (6 bases). Trimming left V 5 bases short and J 1 base short, with 10 bases between. The CDR3 has 14 amino acids. Per germline, CDR1 SGHAT and CDR2 FQNNGV. CDR3 in amino acids: CASSLRLGTDTQYF. CDR3 coding DNA: TGTGCCAGCAGCCTACGACTAGGCACAGATACGCAGTATTTT.

The genes are TRBV27 and TRBJ2-7, with D possibly TRBD2 on 5 matching bases. CDR1 is MNHEY and CDR2 is SMNVEV in the germline V gene (reference sequence). This CDR3 has 14 amino acids. V was cut by 2 bases and J by 0 bases, with 8 bases left in between. In DNA form, the CDR3 reads TGTGCCAGCAGTTTAGACTATTACTCCTACGAGCAGTACTTC. Translated, it gives CASSLDYYSYEQYF.

The gene calls are TRBV27 and TRBJ2-1; D is possibly TRBD1 or TRBD2 (5 bases each). The CDR3 is 14 residues long. V was pared by 2 bases and J by 7 bases, with 12 bases between. Germline CDR1 and CDR2: MNHEY and SMNVEV (reference sequence). The CDR3 protein is CASSLRGVRNEQFF. In DNA, the CDR3 is TGTGCCAGCAGTTTAAGAGGGGTACGAAATGAGCAGTTCTTC.

The chain carries TRBV7-6 and TRBJ2-2; tentatively, D is TRBD2 (6 bases). The CDR3 covers 13 residues. CDR1 is SGHVS, CDR2 FNYEAQ, per germline. V dropped 3 bases and J dropped 6 bases, with 8 bases sitting between them. Here the CDR3 DNA reads TGTGCCAGCAGCTTTAGACTAGCCGGGGAGCTGTTTTTT. As protein: CASSFRLAGELFF.

The sample holds a few counts of this clone. This rearrangement joins TRBV7-2 to TRBJ2-7, with 9 positions matching TRBD2. V was clipped by 5 bases and J by 6 bases; unmatched bases: 11. This CDR3 comprises 15 residues. Germline V lookup: CDR1 SGHTA, CDR2 FQGNSA. Here the CDR3 DNA reads TGTGCCAGCAGCCCGAGACTAGCGGAGGGGGGCGAGCAGTACTTC. Residues: CASSPRLAEGGEQYF.

This chain joins TRBV2 and TRBJ2-7; possibly TRBD1 for D (6 bases). This CDR3 region has 13 residues. Germline CDR1 reads SNHLY; CDR2 reads FYNNEI. The germline V and J ends were trimmed by 8 bases and 5 bases, with 16 bases remaining between them. CDR3 loop: CASSETGLNEQYF. CDR3 sequence (DNA): TGTGCCAGCTCTGAGACAGGACTTAACGAGCAGTACTTC.

This chain connects TRBV7-6 to TRBJ2-5; 13 bases fit TRBD2. CDR1 and CDR2 from the germline V gene are SGHVS and FNYEAQ. The CDR3 spans 18 residues. V lost 5 bases to trimming and J lost 0 bases; unmatched junction nucleotides: 9. The CDR3 region has the DNA TGTGCCAGCAGCGCGACTAGCGGGGGGTCCCCGTACCAAGAGACCCAGTACTTC. It translates to CASSATSGGSPYQETQYF.

The rearrangement joins TRBV5-6 to TRBJ1-4; D remains unclear. This CDR3 has 14 amino acids. Trimming removed 4 bases from V and 8 bases from J, with 15 bases in between. Germline CDR1 and CDR2: SGHDT and YYEEEE. DNA of the CDR3: TGTGCCAGCAGCCTTACTACCAAAGCGGAAAAACTGTTTTTT. Its translation: CASSLTTKAEKLFF.

This chain joins TRBV11-2 and TRBJ2-1, with TRBD2 identical over 8 bases. The length of the CDR3 is 17 residues. The V gene's germline CDR1 is SGHAT and CDR2 FQNNGV. The ends lost 4 bases at V and 3 bases at J; junction bases unmatched: 11. For the CDR3, the DNA is TGTGCCAGCAGCTCTACTATAGCGGGAATCAACTACAATGAGCAGTTCTTC. This gives the protein CASSSTIAGINYNEQFF.